The 14 T cell receptor beta chains listed next were all sequenced from one sample in a study of T cell responses to AZD1222 COVID-19 vaccine. TCRdb's copy holds only in-frame clones and misses some; the assay was immunoSEQ multiplex PCR. The sample has tens of thousands of clones, roughly 80% seen once. The sample was peripheral blood, taken on day 0 of MenACWY control vaccination. Receptors were obtained from an adult in good health.

CDR3 coding DNA: TGTGCCACCAGTGATTTGCAACAACCTAGGGATACGCAGTATTTT. Its protein is CATSDLQQPRDTQYF. The V gene is TRBV24-1, the J gene TRBJ2-3; D remains ambiguous. Trimming stripped 0 bases from V and 6 bases from J, with 12 bases between. The CDR3 contains 15 residues. Germline V gene lookup returns CDR1 KGHDR and CDR2 SFDVKD.

As DNA, the CDR3 is TGTGCCAGCAGCCGGACGTGGGGGGACACCGGGGAGCTGTTTTTT. Protein sequence: CASSRTWGDTGELFF. The genes are TRBV5-8 and TRBJ2-2, with D possibly TRBD2 on 6 matching bases. This CDR3 has 15 residues. Germline values: CDR1 SGHTS, CDR2 YDEGEE. Trimming cost V 4 bases and J 3 bases, with 13 bases left between them.

In its sample, this clone was seen once. V usage is TRBV5-4 and J usage is TRBJ2-2, with 8 positions matching TRBD2. Germline V gives CDR1 SGHNT, CDR2 YYREEE (reference sequence). The trim removed 4 bases at V and 4 bases at J, leaving 15 bases unmatched. The CDR3 covers 18 residues. The CDR3 region has the DNA TGTGCCAGCAGCCGCCGCTCGGGGGGGCCTATCAGCACCGGGGAGCTGTTTTTT. Amino acid sequence: CASSRRSGGPISTGELFF.

This rearrangement joins TRBV30 to TRBJ2-1, with TRBD2 identical over 9 bases. In germline, CDR1 is GTSNPN, CDR2 SVGIG (reference sequence). CDR3 length equals 14 residues. The trim removed 5 bases at V and 9 bases at J, leaving 11 bases unmatched. The CDR3 sequence is CAWGSGLAGSEQFF. CDR3 bases: TGTGCCTGGGGCTCGGGGCTAGCGGGAAGTGAGCAGTTCTTC.

This chain joins TRBV15 and TRBJ1-2; perhaps TRBD1 as D (5 bases). Germline CDR1 is LNHNV and CDR2 is YYDKDF (reference sequence). There are 17 residues in the CDR3. Trimming took 0 bases from V and 0 from J, leaving 14 bases between them. CDR3 nucleotide sequence: TGTGCCACCAGCAGAGATCAGGCAGGGACCGCTAACTATGGCTACACCTTC. Translated, it gives CATSRDQAGTANYGYTF. The whole variable domain, remainder taken from reference TRBV15 and TRBJ1-2, is DAMVIQNPRYQVTQFGKPVTLSCSQTLNHNVMYWYQQKSSQAPKLLFHYYDKDFNNEADTPDNFQSRRPNTSFCFLDIRSPGLGDTAMYLCATSRDQAGTANYGYTFGSGTRLTVV.

The chain joins TRBV29-1 to TRBJ1-2; 7 bases map to TRBD1. Germline CDR1 reads SQVTM; CDR2 reads ANQGSEA. V was clipped by 4 bases and J by 0 bases; unmatched bases: 2. The CDR3 sequence is 13 residues long. CDR3 sequence (DNA): TGCAGCGTTGCACAGGGGCCTAACTATGGCTACACCTTC. As protein: CSVAQGPNYGYTF.

In this sample, this clone turned up a few times. The J gene is TRBJ1-1, the V gene TRBV5-6, with D maybe TRBD1 (5 bases). Germline CDR1 SGHDT, CDR2 YYEEEE. The CDR3 has 12 residues. The V end lost 4 bases, the J end lost 11 bases, and 15 bases lay between the germline ends. CDR3 amino acids: CASSVNRDAAFF. In nucleotides, the CDR3 is TGTGCCAGCAGCGTAAACCGGGACGCTGCTTTCTTT.

The genes are TRBV28 and TRBJ1-5; D gene ambiguous. CDR3 size: 14 residues. Between the trimmed V and J ends, which lost 2 bases and 3 bases, there was a span of 8 bases. Germline V gene lookup returns CDR1 MDHEN and CDR2 SYDVKM. CDR3 nucleotides: TGTGCCAGCAGTTTAGTCTTGGCCAATCAGCCCCAGCATTTT. Its translation: CASSLVLANQPQHF.

The CDR3 nucleotides read TGTGCCACCAGGGTCGAGTGGATGAACACTGAAGCTTTCTTT. It codes for CATRVEWMNTEAFF. This sequence joins TRBV10-3 and TRBJ1-1; D is perhaps TRBD1 (5 bases). In germline, CDR1 is ENHRY, CDR2 SYGVKD. The CDR3 has 14 amino acids. V was shortened by 10 bases and J by 0 bases, with 15 bases between the two germline ends.

The rearrangement uses TRBV28 and TRBJ2-4; D may be TRBD2 (7 bases). V shed 7 bases and J shed 8 bases, with 18 bases lying between them. CDR1 and CDR2 (germline): MDHEN, SYDVKM. This CDR3 spans 14 amino acids. The CDR3 nucleotides read TGTGCCAGCATCTGGGGGGGGGCGCGGGACATTCAGTACTTC. Its protein is CASIWGGARDIQYF.

This chain connects TRBV5-1 to TRBJ2-2; D not certain. The CDR3 consists of 13 residues. The V end lost 0 bases, the J end lost 4 bases, and 4 bases lay between the germline ends. Germline CDR1 and CDR2: SGHRS and YFSETQ. CDR3 amino acids: CASSLDPTGELFF. CDR3 nucleotide sequence: TGCGCCAGCAGCTTGGACCCCACCGGGGAGCTGTTTTTT.

The chain couples TRBV30 to TRBJ2-5, with D tentatively TRBD1 (6 bases). V was trimmed by 2 bases and J by 5 bases, leaving 21 bases between them. Germline V CDR1 and CDR2: GTSNPN, SVGIG (reference sequence). The CDR3 runs to 16 residues. CDR3 residues: CAWSKQGSFFGETQYF. The CDR3 DNA reads TGTGCCTGGAGTAAGCAGGGGAGTTTTTTCGGGGAGACCCAGTACTTC.

The J gene is TRBJ2-2, the V gene TRBV19; a possible D gene is TRBD2 (5 bases). V was cut by 3 bases and J by 6 bases, with 11 bases left in between. Germline V CDR1 and CDR2: LNHDA, SQIVND (reference sequence). The CDR3 has 14 residues. CDR3 sequence: CASSMRARPGELFF. The CDR3 nucleotides are TGTGCCAGTAGTATGAGGGCTCGACCCGGGGAGCTGTTTTTT.

CDR3 protein: CASSLFPSGELFF. CDR3 DNA sequence: TGCGCCAGCAGCTTATTCCCCTCGGGGGAGCTGTTTTTT. This chain links TRBV5-1 with TRBJ2-2; D is unresolved. V dropped 2 bases and J dropped 8 bases, with 10 bases sitting between them. CDR1 and CDR2 from the germline V gene are SGHRS and YFSETQ. The CDR3 consists of 13 residues.